These 13 T cell receptor beta chains came from one sample sequenced in a study of naive and memory T cell subsets. An equimolar mix of two oligonucleotides served as the beta constant-region primer for TRBC1 and TRBC2. The ligated cDNA underwent four PCR rounds using SP2 and nested alpha and beta constant-region primers. TCRdb ran MiXCR on the UMI-ligation and nested PCR reads and lists one entry per CDR3 protein. This sample has about 23,000 distinct CDR3 sequences, with roughly 10% found just once. Sequenced: central memory CD8+ T cells from blood. Every receptor here comes from a human donor in good health.

J is TRBJ2-5 and V is TRBV27; 7 bases fit TRBD1. V dropped 4 bases and J dropped 4; count of bases not matched to a gene: 9. The length of the CDR3 is 15 residues. From germline, CDR1 is MNHEY and CDR2 SMNVEV (reference sequence). The CDR3 bases are TGTGCCAGCAGTTCGACAGGGTTGGTCGGAGAGACCCAGTACTTC. Protein product: CASSSTGLVGETQYF.

This clonotype was seen repeatedly, ten times or more. The CDR3 here is CAIRGGMFTDSNGYTF. The CDR3 DNA sequence: TGTGCCATCAGGGGGGGGATGTTTACGGACAGTAATGGCTACACCTTC. The rearrangement joins TRBV10-3 to TRBJ1-2; a possible D gene is TRBD1 (6 bases). The CDR3 consists of 16 residues. Trimming took 6 bases from V and 6 from J, leaving 23 bases between them. Per germline, CDR1 ENHRY and CDR2 SYGVKD.

This clonotype was detected a few times. The chain employs TRBV11-3 and TRBJ2-1; 12 bases agree with TRBD2. The CDR3 covers 16 residues. Trimming removed 4 bases from V and 8 bases from J; junction bases left unmatched: 9. CDR1 is SGHNT, CDR2 YENEEA, per germline. The CDR3 reads CASSWRLAGDSDEQFF. The CDR3 DNA follows: TGTGCCAGCAGCTGGAGACTAGCGGGAGATAGCGATGAGCAGTTCTTC.

In this sample, this clonotype turned up many times. This rearrangement joins TRBV25-1 to TRBJ1-4, with D possibly being TRBD1 (5 bases). The CDR3 has 14 residues. Germline CDR1 and CDR2: MGHDK and SYGVNS. V gave up 6 bases and J gave up 2 bases, with 10 bases separating them. CDR3 coding DNA: TGTGCCAGCAGGTCTTGGGGGACTAATGAAAAACTGTTTTTT. This sequence encodes CASRSWGTNEKLFF.

This clonotype has only a few counts. V and J are TRBV6-2 or TRBV6-3 and TRBJ2-1, with D tentatively TRBD2 (5 bases). V lost 2 bases, J lost 3 bases, and 11 bases lay in between. Germline assignment: CDR1 MNHEY and CDR2 SVGEGT. This CDR3 comprises 15 residues. The CDR3 sequence: CASSYGLADYNEQFF. The CDR3 DNA reads TGTGCCAGCAGTTACGGTCTAGCAGACTACAATGAGCAGTTCTTC.

In this sample, this clonotype is medium-sized. The V gene is TRBV2, the J gene TRBJ1-2, with D uncertain. CDR3 length: 14 residues. V dropped 1 base and J dropped 2 bases, with 8 bases sitting between them. The germline gives CDR1 SNHLY, CDR2 FYNNEI. CDR3 in DNA: TGTGCCAGCAGTGAAGGACTGGGAAACTATGGCTACACCTTC. It yields the protein CASSEGLGNYGYTF.

The table lists this clonotype with many counts. The chain employs TRBV9 and TRBJ2-7; D gene uncertain. CDR3 length equals 13 residues. Trimming pared 4 bases from V and 2 bases from J, leaving 10 bases between. CDR1 and CDR2 (germline): SGDLS, YYNGEE. This CDR3 reads CASSPDWTYEQYF. The CDR3 bases are TGTGCCAGCAGCCCGGATTGGACCTACGAGCAGTACTTC.

By share, this clonotype ranks as medium-sized (0.01 to 0.1%). This chain links TRBV28 with TRBJ2-7, with 7 positions matching TRBD1. The ends lost 5 bases at V and 1 base at J; junction bases unmatched: 8. The germline gives CDR1 MDHEN, CDR2 SYDVKM. The CDR3 spans 15 residues. Written as DNA, the CDR3 is TGTGCCAGCAGTCCGGCAGGGGGTGATTCCTACGAGCAGTACTTC. Its translation: CASSPAGGDSYEQYF.

This clonotype was detected ten times or more. The V and J genes are TRBV29-1 and TRBJ2-3, with D uncertain. This CDR3 has 12 residues. CDR1 and CDR2 from the germline V gene are SQVTM and ANQGSEA. Trimming pared 5 bases from V and 4 bases from J, leaving 10 bases between. The CDR3 DNA reads as TGCAGCGTTAGTAGTATCTCAGATACGCAGTATTTT. This codes for CSVSSISDTQYF.

This clonotype was seen at least ten times. A read error may explain this, as a much larger clone is one base away. J is TRBJ1-5 and V is TRBV12-3 or TRBV12-4; D gene ambiguous. The CDR3 has 14 amino acids. V was cut by 4 bases and J by 4 bases, with 11 bases left in between. CDR3 residues: CASSSTESNQPQHF. CDR3 bases: TGTGCCAGCAGTTCAACAGAAAGTAATCAGCCCCAGCATTTT.

This clonotype was recorded many times. V usage is TRBV6-1 and J usage is TRBJ2-3, with 12 bases lining up with TRBD1. J was trimmed by 4 bases and V by 7 bases; bases with no gene match: 6. This CDR3 comprises 15 residues. CDR1 MNHNS and CDR2 SASEGT come from the germline V gene. The CDR3 loop reads CASTPGQGASDTQYF. The DNA of the CDR3 is TGTGCCAGCACGCCGGGACAGGGGGCGTCAGATACGCAGTATTTT.

The chain joins TRBV6-6 to TRBJ2-5, with 8 bases fitting TRBD1. Trimming at V came to 6 bases and at J to 1 base, leaving 4 bases not matched to a gene. Germline CDR1 and CDR2: MNHNY and SVGAGI (reference sequence). CDR3 size: 14 residues. For the CDR3, the DNA is TGTGCCAGCAGCCCAGGGACAGGCCAAGAGACCCAGTACTTC. Amino acids: CASSPGTGQETQYF.

This clonotype has just a few counts. The chain links TRBV28 to TRBJ2-6; 7 bases agree with TRBD2. Germline-derived CDR1 and CDR2 are MDHEN and SYDVKM. This CDR3 is 18 amino acids long. After removal of 1 base from V and 0 bases from J, the junction contained 6 bases not matched to a gene. Written as DNA, the CDR3 is TGTGCCAGCAGTTTATCCGGCGGGAGTAGCTCTGGGGCCAACGTCCTGACTTTC. Translating gives CASSLSGGSSSGANVLTF. Variable domain in full (rest from reference TRBV28 and TRBJ2-6): DVKVTQSSRYLVKRTGEKVFLECVQDMDHENMFWYRQDPGLGLRLIYFSYDVKMKEKGDIPEGYSVSREKKERFSLILESASTNQTSMYLCASSLSGGSSSGANVLTFGAGSRLTVL.